The next 9 T cell receptor beta chains were all read from a single sample in a study of T cell changes during pregnancy in multiple sclerosis. TCRdb keeps only in-frame clones here, not all; method: immunoSEQ multiplex PCR. The sample contains 85,000 to 100,000 clones, 92% of which appear only once. The sequences come from peripheral blood, collected in the first trimester of pregnancy. These receptors were taken from a female donor with multiple sclerosis, enrolled in a pregnancy study.

This sequence joins TRBV5-6 and TRBJ2-1; D perhaps matches TRBD2 (5 bases). This CDR3 is 17 amino acids long. V lost 1 base, J lost 0 bases, and 14 bases lay in between. Germline CDR1 and CDR2: SGHDT and YYEEEE. For the CDR3, the DNA is TGTGCCAGCAGCTTGCTAGCAACACTTGGCTCCTACAATGAGCAGTTCTTC. This gives the protein CASSLLATLGSYNEQFF.

V usage is TRBV19 and J usage is TRBJ2-3; the match to TRBD2 covers 8 bases. Germline CDR1 LNHDA, CDR2 SQIVND (reference sequence). The CDR3 runs 18 residues. Losses at the gene ends were 5 bases for V and 2 bases for J; bases not matched to a gene: 15. The CDR3 here is CASSPIPTSGFYTDTQYF. CDR3 in DNA: TGTGCCAGTAGTCCTATCCCTACTAGCGGATTTTACACAGATACGCAGTATTTT.

This clone was picked up a small number of times. The chain combines TRBV19 with TRBJ2-1, with 10 bases lining up with TRBD2. Trimming removed 8 bases from V and 5 bases from J; junction bases left unmatched: 12. The CDR3 loop spans 16 amino acids. Germline V gives CDR1 LNHDA, CDR2 SQIVND (reference sequence). In DNA, the CDR3 is TGTGCCAGTGGGACCTCAGCGGGAGGGCCCCACAATGAGCAGTTCTTC. As protein: CASGTSAGGPHNEQFF.

The V gene is TRBV27, the J gene TRBJ2-3; 7 bases map to TRBD2. CDR1 and CDR2 from the germline V gene are MNHEY and SMNVEV (reference sequence). The V segment lost 2 bases and the J segment 2 bases; nucleotides outside the gene matches: 7. This CDR3 spans 16 amino acids. In DNA, the CDR3 is TGTGCCAGCAGTTTAGTGGCGGGAGAGTTCACAGATACGCAGTATTTT. Amino acid sequence: CASSLVAGEFTDTQYF.

The chain joins TRBV2 to TRBJ2-2; 7 nucleotides match TRBD1. The CDR3 extends over 15 amino acids. Germline CDR1 reads SNHLY; CDR2 reads FYNNEI. The J segment lost 6 bases and the V segment lost 6 bases, leaving 10 bases of the junction unmatched. CDR3 sequence reads: CASSAGVRGPGELFF. As DNA, the CDR3 is TGTGCCAGCAGCGCCGGGGTGAGGGGGCCCGGGGAGCTGTTTTTT.

The chain recombines TRBV9 with TRBJ2-7, with no clear D. The CDR3 has 14 residues. From germline, CDR1 is SGDLS and CDR2 YYNGEE. V shed 0 bases and J shed 1 base, with 8 bases lying between them. DNA for the CDR3: TGTGCCAGCAGCGTAGCTATCGGGTCCTACGAGCAGTACTTC. Translated, it gives CASSVAIGSYEQYF. Using reference TRBV9 and TRBJ2-7 for the parts outside the CDR3, the full variable domain is DSGVTQTPKHLITATGQRVTLRCSPRSGDLSVYWYQQSLDQGLQFLIQYYNGEERAKGNILERFSAQQFPDLHSELNLSSLELGDSALYFCASSVAIGSYEQYFGPGTRLTVT.

In DNA form, the CDR3 reads TGTGCCAGCAGCGCGTATACAGGGGGAGCCCAAGAGACCCAGTACTTC. Encoded protein: CASSAYTGGAQETQYF. The chain joins TRBV9 to TRBJ2-5, with 8 bases matching TRBD1. From germline, CDR1 is SGDLS and CDR2 YYNGEE. The V and J ends lost 3 bases and 1 base, in that order; junction bases with no gene match: 8. This CDR3 spans 16 amino acids.

The rearrangement joins TRBV5-6 to TRBJ2-3; D is perhaps TRBD1 (5 bases). With 4 bases removed from V and 7 bases from J, the gap between germline ends came to 25 bases. Germline V gives CDR1 SGHDT, CDR2 YYEEEE. This CDR3 contains 17 residues. CDR3 nucleotide sequence: TGTGCCAGCAGCCTCTGGTGGTGGGGCGTGGGTTCGTATACGCAGTATTTT. It specifies CASSLWWWGVGSYTQYF.

The rearrangement uses TRBV7-2 and TRBJ2-3; 14 nucleotides agree with TRBD2. The germline V gene encodes CDR1 SGHTA and CDR2 FQGNSA. The CDR3 is made up of 16 amino acids. Trimming at V came to 4 bases and at J to 5 bases, leaving 5 bases not matched to a gene. CDR3 amino acids: CASSSGLAGEGDTQYF. The DNA for the CDR3 is TGTGCCAGCAGCTCGGGACTAGCGGGAGAAGGAGATACGCAGTATTTT.